The sequence of this T cell receptor beta chain was determined in a study of vaccination and CD4 T cells after COVID-19. Study-wide background: Following dose two, a median about 65 days (range 14 to 241) passed before post-vaccine samples were taken. Whole-study findings and limits: Looking at convalescent patients, 304 of their 307 vaccine-specific clones were spike mono-reactive.

The Oncomine TCR Beta short-read assay sequenced DNA from cultured CD4+ T cells. MiXCR, applied by TCRdb to the PCR reads, yields one record per CDR3 protein. This table holds about 16,000 distinct CDR3 sequences, about 50% found once. In its sample, this clonotype was seen once. Its matching antigen is unknown. Germline CDR1 and CDR2: GTSNPN and SVGIG (reference sequence). The CDR3 length is 17 residues. V was trimmed by 2 bases and J by 0 bases, leaving 17 bases between them. Documented treatment: roughly ten-day PBMC culture with coronavirus spike peptide pools or control peptides (ViraFEST assay). Under the ViraFEST approach, antigen-specific T cells were expanded with peptide pools and TCRs subsequently sequenced. Negative selection purified CD4+ T cells after 10 days of culture.

V usage is TRBV30 and J usage is TRBJ1-5; D is perhaps TRBD1 (5 bases). The TCR was taken from a human donor who had recovered from COVID-19. What was sequenced was CD4+ T cells from blood, cultured in vitro. For the CDR3, the DNA is TGTGCCTGGAGTCGGGCCCTCCTGGGGGATAGCAATCAGCCCCAGCATTTT. It translates to CAWSRALLGDSNQPQHF.